One and the same sample provided the 5 T cell receptor beta chains below, sequenced in a study of blood T cell repertoires in COVID-19. The method was immunoSEQ multiplex PCR; TCRdb's version includes in-frame clones alone and lacks a portion of them. Here the sample spans about 44,000 clones, roughly 90% being singletons. The sample comprised peripheral blood. The receptors shown here come from a woman aged 80 or over in a cohort sampled during active or convalescent COVID-19.

V gene TRBV29-1 combines with J gene TRBJ1-4; 8 bases map to TRBD1. With 4 bases clipped from V and 12 bases from J, the junction kept 10 bases outside the gene matches. The CDR3 extends over 13 amino acids. The germline CDR1 and CDR2 sequences are SQVTM and ANQGSEA. CDR3 DNA sequence: TGCAGCGTTGCTATTTCAGGGGGCAAGGAACTGTTTTTT. Protein sequence: CSVAISGGKELFF.

The V and J genes are TRBV3-1 (or the pseudogene TRBV3-2) and TRBJ1-2; D uncertain. The CDR3 loop spans 13 amino acids. The V gene lost 1 base and the J gene lost 0 bases, with 3 bases spanning the gap. Germline V gene lookup returns CDR1 LGHDT and CDR2 YNNKEL (reference sequence). CDR3 region: CASSQAANYGYTF. The CDR3 DNA reads as TGTGCCAGCAGCCAAGCTGCTAACTATGGCTACACCTTC.

This chain joins TRBV11-2 and TRBJ2-7, with 14 bases matching TRBD2. This CDR3 is built from 16 residues. Germline loops: CDR1 SGHAT, CDR2 FQNNGV. The ends lost 5 bases at V and 6 bases at J; junction bases unmatched: 9. CDR3 DNA: TGTGCCAGCAGCGTGGGACTAGCGGGAGTAGAGGGCGAGCAGTACTTC. This sequence encodes CASSVGLAGVEGEQYF.

The chain combines TRBV3-1 (or the pseudogene TRBV3-2) with TRBJ1-6, with a possible D match to TRBD1 (6 bases). The germline CDR1 and CDR2 sequences are LGHDT and YNNKEL (reference sequence). V was pared by 3 bases and J by 10 bases, with 13 bases between. The CDR3 runs to 14 residues. CDR3 residues: CASSQGLGTSPLHF. DNA of the CDR3: TGTGCCAGCAGCCAGGGATTGGGGACATCACCCCTCCACTTT.

The rearrangement uses TRBV11-3 and TRBJ2-7, with TRBD1 as a possible D gene (6 bases). Germline CDR1 is SGHNT and CDR2 is YENEEA. V dropped 4 bases and J dropped 2 bases, with 9 bases sitting between them. This CDR3 is 13 amino acids long. The CDR3 nucleotides are TGTGCCAGCAGCTCCGGGACACCCTACGAGCAGTACTTC. It translates to CASSSGTPYEQYF.